Below, one T cell receptor (beta chain) is given with its context. Its antigen remains unknown. These data are taken from a study of PD-1 blockade in classical Hodgkin lymphoma. Overall study findings and caveats: Lower baseline TCR diversity marked trial partial responders and progressors. Only CD4+ TCR diversity, not CD8+, had risen significantly by C4D1.

Repertoires were generated with immunoSEQ multiplex PCR, while TCRdb's copy carries only in-frame clones and drops some. The table shows around 21,000 clones, with around 89% occurring only once. V lost 7 bases to trimming and J lost 2 bases; unmatched junction nucleotides: 8. The CDR3 totals 13 residues. The germline gives CDR1 SQVTM, CDR2 ANQGSEA. This sample's time point: cycle 4 day 1 (C4D1), after 6 weeks of nivolumab. Brentuximab vedotin exposure varied among the patients, all of whom had relapsed after autologous stem cell transplantation. Magnetic negative selection, applied to thawed PBMCs, was used to isolate the CD8+ T cells. Complete response, partial response or progressive disease made up the best responses.

This sample comprised CD8+ T cells from blood, obtained before the fourth cycle of nivolumab. The J gene is TRBJ2-7, the V gene TRBV29-1; 7 bases fit TRBD1. This sequence was found in a human donor with classical Hodgkin lymphoma. The CDR3 loop reads CSAAPGQTYEQYF. The CDR3 coding sequence is TGCAGCGCCGCGCCGGGACAGACCTACGAGCAGTACTTC.